The sequence of this T cell receptor (beta chain) was determined in a study of blood T cell repertoires in COVID-19. A remark on this clone: Other DNA sequences in the same sample also yield this CDR3.

Produced via immunoSEQ multiplex PCR; TCRdb's table is partial and in-frame only. Found here are some 240,000 clones, approximately 79% of them singletons; the top ten hold 4.1%. The V segment lost 4 bases and the J segment 5 bases; nucleotides outside the gene matches: 6. CDR1 and CDR2 from the germline V gene are SGDLS and YYNGEE. The CDR3 contains 15 residues. The clonotype was recovered from a man aged 25 to 40 with acute COVID-19. The V gene is TRBV9, the J gene TRBJ1-3, with 10 positions matching TRBD1. Sequenced sample: PBMCs or T cells enriched from blood (not recorded which). Written as DNA, the CDR3 is TGTGCCAGCAGCACGACAGGGGGCGGAAGAAACACCATATATTTT. It is translated as CASSTTGGGRNTIYF.